The following is a T cell receptor (beta chain) sequence with its context. Its antigen is still unknown. CDR1 is SGHRS and CDR2 is YFSETQ in the germline V gene. Deletions cut 0 bases from V and 3 bases from J, with 10 bases between. The CDR3 spans 16 residues. TCRdb keeps only in-frame clones here, not all; method: immunoSEQ multiplex PCR. The sample shows fewer than 100,000 clones, about 90% of them seen only once. These data are taken from a study of T cell responses to AZD1222 COVID-19 vaccine. General study points: Sampling that yielded the repertoires occurred only after the peak T cell response.

The material sequenced was peripheral blood, taken 28 days after the second AZD1222 dose. The chain carries TRBV5-1 and TRBJ1-6, with D hard to call. The origin of this receptor is an adult who received the AZD1222 COVID-19 vaccine. CDR3 nucleotides: TGCGCCAGCAGCTTGGCCGGGCCAAACTATAATTCACCCCTCCACTTT. This encodes CASSLAGPNYNSPLHF.